This T cell receptor (beta chain) derives from a study of T cells in Graves' hyperthyroidism and ophthalmopathy. This clonotype has ten or more counts. This CDR3 contains 12 residues. Trimming pared 4 bases from V and 5 bases from J, leaving 10 bases between. Germline lookup yields CDR1 SGHRS and CDR2 YFSETQ. RNA transcripts served as the template for amplifying TCR beta CDR3 regions. The primer set for the first-round RT-PCR of the TCR CDR3 was HTBI. Using its own MiXCR run on the multiplex PCR reads, TCRdb lists one record per CDR3 protein. Seen here are 30,000 to 40,000 distinct CDR3 sequences, roughly 52% observed once, and the top ten hold roughly a sixth.

Sequenced material: blood. The sequence was obtained from a man aged 40-50 years with Graves' ophthalmopathy. The genes are TRBV5-1 and TRBJ2-7; no reliable D call. This chain's CDR3 is CASSPPSHEQYF. DNA for the CDR3: TGCGCCAGCAGCCCCCCGTCCCACGAGCAGTACTTC.